Listed here are 10 T cell receptor beta chains from one sample, sequenced in a study of blood T cell repertoires in COVID-19. Sequencing was performed with immunoSEQ multiplex PCR; in TCRdb, only in-frame clones are kept and a portion is missing. The sample carries over 200,000 clones, roughly 89% recorded once. Input material: peripheral blood. These TCRs come from a man in his sixties who had recovered from COVID-19.

V usage is TRBV29-1 and J usage is TRBJ1-3; D is uncertain. This CDR3 contains 11 residues. V was clipped by 5 bases and J by 9 bases, with 11 bases between them. The germline CDR1 and CDR2 sequences are SQVTM and ANQGSEA. For the CDR3, the DNA is TGCAGCGTTTTATTAGGAGGCACCATATATTTT. Residues: CSVLLGGTIYF.

V and J are TRBV2 and TRBJ1-1; D gene uncertain. The V end was cut by 7 bases, the J end by 5 bases, with 17 bases between. This CDR3 has 14 residues. Germline lookup yields CDR1 SNHLY and CDR2 FYNNEI. CDR3 protein: CASIRREGVTEAFF. DNA of the CDR3: TGTGCCAGCATCCGACGGGAGGGCGTAACTGAAGCTTTCTTT.

The chain employs TRBV5-1 and TRBJ2-2; D unresolved. Trimming took 0 bases from V and 1 from J, leaving 7 bases between them. Germline V gives CDR1 SGHRS, CDR2 YFSETQ. CDR3 length: 15 amino acids. CDR3 DNA sequence: TGCGCCAGCAGCTTGGACCTAGGGAACACCGGGGAGCTGTTTTTT. Its protein product is CASSLDLGNTGELFF.

This sequence joins TRBV19 and TRBJ2-3, with 15 bases identical to TRBD2. This CDR3 spans 17 amino acids. The junction had 11 bases not matched to a gene; V was cut back by 4 bases and J by 9 bases. CDR1 and CDR2 from the germline V gene are LNHDA and SQIVND (reference sequence). This chain's CDR3 is CASSSGLAGGPFSTQYF. The DNA of the CDR3 is TGTGCCAGTAGTAGCGGACTAGCGGGGGGGCCTTTCAGCACGCAGTATTTT.

J is TRBJ2-2 and V is TRBV20-1; D remains unclear. CDR1 is DFQATT and CDR2 is SNEGSKA in the germline V gene (reference sequence). This CDR3 spans 11 amino acids. Trimming left V 5 bases short and J 2 bases short, with 3 bases between. The CDR3 bases are TGCAGTGCTCATAACACCGGGGAGCTGTTTTTT. Its protein is CSAHNTGELFF.

This sequence joins TRBV18 and TRBJ2-7; D perhaps matches TRBD2 (6 bases). The germline gives CDR1 KGHSH, CDR2 LQKENI. The germline V and J ends were trimmed by 0 bases and 5 bases, with 17 bases remaining between them. This CDR3 has 16 amino acids. CDR3 in DNA: TGTGCCAGCTCACCACCGAGTCTGCAGGGAGGTCACGAGCAGTACTTC. Encoded protein: CASSPPSLQGGHEQYF.

V is TRBV10-3 and J is TRBJ1-2; tentatively, D is TRBD1 (6 bases). V was shortened by 6 bases and J by 6 bases, with 17 bases between the two germline ends. CDR3 size: 14 residues. Germline V CDR1 and CDR2: ENHRY, SYGVKD. The CDR3 DNA reads as TGTGCCATCAGAAGCCGGGACAAATTAGATGGCTACACCTTC. Encoded protein: CAIRSRDKLDGYTF.

The V gene is TRBV7-2, the J gene TRBJ2-3, with 9 nucleotides matching TRBD2. Germline V CDR1 and CDR2: SGHTA, FQGNSA. This CDR3 region has 17 residues. V shed 4 bases, J shed 6 bases, and the junction held 14 bases outside the gene matches. The CDR3 nucleotides read TGTGCCAGCAGCTCGAGGAGCTCGCGGGAGGGCAGGGATACGCAGTATTTT. Residues: CASSSRSSREGRDTQYF.

V gene TRBV27 combines with J gene TRBJ2-3, with D possibly TRBD2 on 6 matching bases. Trimming cost V 3 bases and J 1 base, with 11 bases left between them. CDR3 size: 15 residues. The germline V gene encodes CDR1 MNHEY and CDR2 SMNVEV (reference sequence). The CDR3 nucleotides read TGTGCCAGCAGTTTTAGCGGAAGTGGCACAGATACGCAGTATTTT. Translated, it gives CASSFSGSGTDTQYF.

The J gene is TRBJ2-1, the V gene TRBV7-3, with 11 nucleotides matching TRBD2. The V gene's germline CDR1 is SGHTA and CDR2 FQGTGA. V shed 5 bases, J shed 4 bases, and the junction held 4 bases outside the gene matches. This CDR3 contains 15 residues. CDR3 DNA sequence: TGTGCCAGCAGCCCCGGGACTAGCGGATACAATGAGCAGTTCTTC. It is translated as CASSPGTSGYNEQFF. Complete variable domain (other parts from reference TRBV7-3 and TRBJ2-1): GAGVSQTPSNKVTEKGKYVELRCDPISGHTALYWYRQSLGQGPEFLIYFQGTGAADDSGLPNDRFFAVRPEGSVSTLKIQRTERGDSAVYLCASSPGTSGYNEQFFGPGTRLTVL.